A few counts support the clone carrying this T cell receptor beta chain. Its antigen is as yet unknown. TCRdb re-called the 5' RACE reads through MiXCR, storing one row per CDR3 protein. The sample includes about 410,000 distinct CDR3 sequences, over 15% of them seen just once. These data come from a study of T-cell memory formation after mild COVID-19. Study conclusions and caveats: Researchers found some responding clones in pre-infection memory, a sign that cross-reactive memory joined. CD4+ contracting clones lay mainly in CM and EM, CD8+ ones in EMRA.

V lost 6 bases to trimming and J lost 6 bases, with 20 bases between them. The CDR3 is made up of 14 amino acids. Germline V gives CDR1 DFQATT, CDR2 SNEGSKA (reference sequence). The chain recombines TRBV20-1 with TRBJ1-1, with D perhaps matching TRBD1 (6 bases). The sequenced material came from PBMCs or a T cell subset sorted from them (not recorded which). This TCR was sampled from a man aged 18-30 years who had mild COVID-19 (a few samples of this study predate the infection). Cell type and time point are not known. The CDR3 loop reads CSAGGGRVYSEAFF. The DNA of the CDR3 is TGCAGTGCCGGGGGGGGCAGGGTCTACTCTGAAGCTTTCTTT.